The 25 T cell receptor beta chains below all came from one sample that was sequenced in a study of identical twins. Using its own MiXCR run on the 5' RACE reads, TCRdb lists one record per CDR3 protein. The sample holds roughly 250,000 distinct CDR3 sequences; more than 12% are singletons and the top ten take around 8.9%. Sequenced material: memory (CD45RO+) T cells sorted from blood. These receptor sequences come from a woman between 18 and 29 years old in good health.

This clonotype was counted a few times. This sequence joins TRBV7-9 and TRBJ2-1; D possibly corresponds to TRBD2 (5 bases). Per germline, CDR1 SEHNR and CDR2 FQNEAQ (reference sequence). Deletions cut 0 bases from V and 12 bases from J, with 15 bases between. The CDR3 is made up of 14 amino acids. The CDR3 region is CASSLASPGILQFF. The CDR3 DNA follows: TGTGCCAGCAGCTTAGCCTCGCCCGGGATATTGCAGTTCTTC.

This clonotype was observed a few times. The chain recombines TRBV5-1 with TRBJ2-3; D could derive from TRBD1 or TRBD2 (5 bases each). The germline V and J ends were trimmed by 2 bases and 0 bases, with 10 bases remaining between them. Germline assignment: CDR1 SGHRS and CDR2 YFSETQ. The CDR3 covers 15 residues. The CDR3: CASSLNGASTDTQYF. The CDR3 DNA reads TGCGCCAGCAGCTTAAACGGGGCTAGCACAGATACGCAGTATTTT.

In its sample, this clonotype was seen a few times. The V call is TRBV5-1, the J call TRBJ2-5; D possibly corresponds to TRBD2 (6 bases). The CDR3 loop spans 14 amino acids. Germline values: CDR1 SGHRS, CDR2 YFSETQ. V was clipped by 4 bases and J by 4 bases, with 14 bases between them. The CDR3: CASSPGGPGETQYF. CDR3 DNA: TGCGCCAGCAGCCCCGGAGGGCCAGGAGAGACCCAGTACTTC.

Only a few counts were recorded for this clonotype. The chain employs TRBV30 and TRBJ1-6; 7 nucleotides agree with TRBD1. The CDR3 loop spans 14 amino acids. V gave up 3 bases and J gave up 9 bases; unmatched junction bases: 8. Germline V gene sequence: CDR1 GTSNPN, CDR2 SVGIG (reference sequence). The CDR3 nucleotides read TGTGCCTGGAGCGCGACAGGGAGCGGTTCACCCCTCCACTTT. Translating it yields CAWSATGSGSPLHF.

V gene TRBV20-1 combines with J gene TRBJ2-3, with a weak D call TRBD2 (7 bases). The CDR3 has 16 residues. Germline-derived CDR1 and CDR2 are DFQATT and SNEGSKA (reference sequence). V lost 6 bases and J 1 base, leaving 20 bases between the germline ends. In DNA form, the CDR3 reads TGCAGTGCCCCCCCTGGGGGGGGCCCTGGCACAGATACGCAGTATTTT. It encodes CSAPPGGGPGTDTQYF.

This clonotype was observed a handful of times. The genes are TRBV10-3 and TRBJ1-1; 8 bases are shared with TRBD1. V shed 6 bases and J 1 base; nucleotides not matched to a gene: 4. Germline assignment: CDR1 ENHRY and CDR2 SYGVKD. The CDR3 totals 14 residues. The CDR3 region has the DNA TGTGCCATCAGGGGACAGGTGGGGAACACTGAAGCTTTCTTT. It specifies CAIRGQVGNTEAFF.

The CDR3 region has the DNA TGTGCCAGCAGTTACTTGATAGAGGAGACCCAGTACTTC. Its translation: CASSYLIEETQYF. The chain recombines TRBV6-2 or TRBV6-3 with TRBJ2-5; D uncertain. CDR1 and CDR2 (germline): MNHEY, SVGEGT. V lost 1 base to trimming and J lost 5 bases, with 8 bases between them. The CDR3 is 13 residues long.

This clonotype was counted a few times. The chain has TRBV7-2 and TRBJ2-1; the match to TRBD2 covers 9 bases. The V segment lost 2 bases and the J segment 4 bases; nucleotides outside the gene matches: 6. The CDR3 extends over 16 amino acids. Germline CDR1 SGHTA, CDR2 FQGNSA. The CDR3, as DNA: TGTGCCAGCAGCTTAACCCGACTAGCGGAATACAATGAGCAGTTCTTC. Amino acid sequence: CASSLTRLAEYNEQFF.

This clonotype was picked up a small number of times. The V call is TRBV6-1, the J call TRBJ2-1, with 12 bases that match TRBD1. The CDR3 consists of 14 residues. Trimming cost V 9 bases and J 8 bases; bases outside gene matches: 8. Germline V gives CDR1 MNHNS, CDR2 SASEGT. Here the CDR3 reads CARSRDRGLHEQFF. CDR3 nucleotides: TGTGCCAGATCTCGGGACAGGGGGCTCCATGAGCAGTTCTTC.

The chain carries TRBV11-2 and TRBJ2-1; D call uncertain. This CDR3 comprises 13 residues. V dropped 1 base and J dropped 3 bases, with 4 bases sitting between them. From germline, CDR1 is SGHAT and CDR2 FQNNGV. The CDR3 DNA reads TGTGCCAGCAGCTTAGGGGACTACAATGAGCAGTTCTTC. It encodes CASSLGDYNEQFF.

The chain is built from TRBV7-2 and TRBJ1-5; D call uncertain. CDR3 size: 13 residues. Trimming cost V 3 bases and J 5 bases, with 8 bases left between them. Germline V lookup: CDR1 SGHTA, CDR2 FQGNSA. The CDR3 protein is CASSLAAYQPQHF. DNA of the CDR3: TGTGCCAGCAGCTTGGCTGCTTATCAGCCCCAGCATTTT.

This clonotype was seen only a few times. V usage is TRBV14 and J usage is TRBJ2-1; maybe TRBD2 (6 bases). The CDR3 extends over 14 amino acids. Trimming stripped 1 base from V and 9 bases from J, with 13 bases between. The germline gives CDR1 SGHDN, CDR2 FVKESK. Here the CDR3 reads CASSQGPGLSEQFF. The DNA of the CDR3 is TGTGCCAGCAGCCAAGGGCCGGGACTCAGTGAGCAGTTCTTC.

The gene calls are TRBV3-1 and TRBJ2-6; D is unclear. The germline V gene has CDR1 LGHDT and CDR2 YNNKEL (reference sequence). This CDR3 spans 14 amino acids. V shed 6 bases and J shed 2 bases, with 8 bases lying between them. The CDR3 bases are TGTGCCAGCAGTCACCGAGCTGGGGCCAACGTCCTGACTTTC. It is translated as CASSHRAGANVLTF.

The table lists this clonotype with many counts. The rearrangement links TRBV5-1 to TRBJ2-7; the match to TRBD1 covers 7 bases. The germline gives CDR1 SGHRS, CDR2 YFSETQ. The V and J ends lost 3 bases and 4 bases, in that order; junction bases with no gene match: 7. CDR3 length equals 14 residues. The CDR3, as DNA: TGCGCCAGCAGCTCTTCCGGGACAGCTTACGAGCAGTACTTC. It is translated as CASSSSGTAYEQYF.

The V and J genes are TRBV6-1 and TRBJ1-2; 7 bases fit TRBD1. V shed 6 bases and J 4 bases; nucleotides not matched to a gene: 11. CDR3 size: 15 residues. Germline CDR1 MNHNS, CDR2 SASEGT. The CDR3 loop is CASSQRESGGYGYTF. Written as DNA, the CDR3 is TGTGCCAGCAGCCAGCGGGAGTCAGGGGGCTATGGCTACACCTTC.

This clonotype has more than one count but fewer than ten. The chain carries TRBV12-3 or TRBV12-4 and TRBJ2-7; D gene unclear. Trimming pared 3 bases from V and 2 bases from J, leaving 5 bases between. There are 12 residues in the CDR3. The DNA of the CDR3 is TGTGCCAGCAGTTTCCAAGCCTACGAGCAGTACTTC. Its protein is CASSFQAYEQYF.

This chain links TRBV20-1 with TRBJ2-5, with D perhaps being TRBD1 or TRBD2 (6 bases each). Trimming removed 3 bases at V and 5 bases at J, with 22 bases between. CDR3 length equals 16 residues. Germline assignment: CDR1 DFQATT and CDR2 SNEGSKA (reference sequence). The CDR3 protein is CSASFHLGQGGETQYF. In DNA, the CDR3 is TGCAGTGCTAGTTTCCATCTGGGCCAAGGGGGGGAGACCCAGTACTTC.

The chain joins TRBV7-9 to TRBJ1-1; unclear D gene. CDR3 size: 12 residues. Germline V CDR1 and CDR2: SEHNR, FQNEAQ (reference sequence). V was shortened by 5 bases and J by 1 base, with 5 bases between the two germline ends. The chain's CDR3 is CASSNQNTEAFF. DNA of the CDR3: TGTGCCAGCAGCAATCAGAACACTGAAGCTTTCTTT.

This clonotype has at least ten counts. The gene calls are TRBV12-3 or TRBV12-4 and TRBJ1-6, with 7 bases aligning to TRBD1. The CDR3 is 14 amino acids. With V trimmed by 3 bases and J by 8 bases, 4 bases remained unmatched. CDR3 sequence reads: CASSFRGPDSPLHF. In DNA form, the CDR3 reads TGTGCCAGCAGTTTTAGGGGGCCGGATTCACCCCTCCACTTT.

The table lists this clonotype with many counts. The rearrangement joins TRBV12-3 or TRBV12-4 to TRBJ1-5; 7 bases fit TRBD1. V was clipped by 0 bases and J by 5 bases; unmatched bases: 1. The length of the CDR3 is 14 residues. The CDR3, as DNA: TGTGCCAGCAGTTTAGCCGGACAGGATCAGCCCCAGCATTTT. It codes for CASSLAGQDQPQHF.

There are a few counts of this clonotype. The chain couples TRBV15 to TRBJ2-3; no reliable D call. The V gene's germline CDR1 is LNHNV and CDR2 YYDKDF (reference sequence). The CDR3 consists of 12 residues. Trimming removed 0 bases from V and 5 bases from J, with 3 bases in between. CDR3 protein: CATSRDEDTQYF. The DNA for the CDR3 is TGTGCCACCAGCAGAGACGAAGATACGCAGTATTTT.

The rearrangement uses TRBV7-9 and TRBJ2-3; maybe TRBD2 (5 bases). The CDR3 extends over 14 amino acids. CDR1 is SEHNR and CDR2 is FQNEAQ in the germline V gene (reference sequence). Trimming cost V 5 bases and J 6 bases, with 15 bases left between them. The CDR3 DNA reads as TGTGCCAGCAGCCCAGGACTGTCCTGGGATACGCAGTATTTT. This codes for CASSPGLSWDTQYF.

The chain combines TRBV10-3 with TRBJ1-1, with D possibly TRBD1 on 6 matching bases. V was clipped by 3 bases and J by 3 bases, with 8 bases between them. The CDR3 totals 13 residues. Germline V gene data show CDR1 as ENHRY and CDR2 as SYGVKD. The CDR3 protein is CAISEQGYTEAFF. DNA for the CDR3: TGTGCCATCAGTGAACAGGGCTACACTGAAGCTTTCTTT.

V gene TRBV29-1 combines with J gene TRBJ1-1; no reliable D call. This CDR3 is 9 amino acids long. Trimming removed 6 bases from V and 11 bases from J, with 10 bases in between. Germline V gene data show CDR1 as SQVTM and CDR2 as ANQGSEA. The CDR3 loop is CSVDPGAFF. The CDR3 region has the DNA TGCAGCGTAGACCCTGGGGCTTTCTTT.

This clonotype has just a few counts. The V and J genes are TRBV5-5 and TRBJ1-3, with D unresolved. The CDR3 has 15 amino acids. In germline, CDR1 is SGHKS, CDR2 YYEKEE (reference sequence). Between the trimmed V and J ends, which lost 6 bases and 0 bases, there was a span of 13 bases. CDR3 region: CASTLAAGSGNTIYF. CDR3 bases: TGTGCCAGCACTCTGGCGGCAGGCTCTGGAAACACCATATATTTT. The whole variable domain, remainder taken from reference TRBV5-5 and TRBJ1-3, is DAGVTQSPTHLIKTRGQQVTLRCSPISGHKSVSWYQQVLGQGPQFIFQYYEKEERGRGNFPDRFSARQFPNYSSELNVNALLLGDSALYLCASTLAAGSGNTIYFGEGSWLTVV.